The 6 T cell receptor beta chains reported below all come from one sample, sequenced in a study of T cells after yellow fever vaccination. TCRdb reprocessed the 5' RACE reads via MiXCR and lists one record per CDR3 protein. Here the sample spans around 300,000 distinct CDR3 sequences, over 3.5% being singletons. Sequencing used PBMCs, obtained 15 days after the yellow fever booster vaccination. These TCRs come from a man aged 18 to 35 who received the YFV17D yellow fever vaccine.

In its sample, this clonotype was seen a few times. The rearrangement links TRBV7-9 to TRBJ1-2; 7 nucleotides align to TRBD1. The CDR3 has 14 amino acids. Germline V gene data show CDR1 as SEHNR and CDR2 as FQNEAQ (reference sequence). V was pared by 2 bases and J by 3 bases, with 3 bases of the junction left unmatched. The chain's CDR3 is CASSLQGDHYGYTF. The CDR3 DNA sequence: TGTGCCAGCAGCTTACAGGGGGACCACTATGGCTACACCTTC. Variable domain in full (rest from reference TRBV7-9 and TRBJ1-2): DTGVSQNPRHKITKRGQNVTFRCDPISEHNRLYWYRQTLGQGPEFLTYFQNEAQLEKSRLLSDRFSAERPKGSFSTLEIQRTEQGDSAMYLCASSLQGDHYGYTFGSGTRLTVV.

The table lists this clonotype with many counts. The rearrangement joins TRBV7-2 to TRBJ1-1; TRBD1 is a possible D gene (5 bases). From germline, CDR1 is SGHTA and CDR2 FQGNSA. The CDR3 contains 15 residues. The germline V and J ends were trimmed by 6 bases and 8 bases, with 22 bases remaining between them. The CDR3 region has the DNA TGTGCCAGCAGTTGTGAATGCTCCACCGGGACCGAAGCTTTCTTT. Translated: CASSCECSTGTEAFF.

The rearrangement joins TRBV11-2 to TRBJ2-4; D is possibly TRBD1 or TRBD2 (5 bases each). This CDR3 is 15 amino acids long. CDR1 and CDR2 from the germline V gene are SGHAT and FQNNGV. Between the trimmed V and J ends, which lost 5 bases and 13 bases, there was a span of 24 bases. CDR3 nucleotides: TGTGCCAGCAGCCGGGGCGAAACTGGATGGGCCAAACAGTACTTC. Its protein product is CASSRGETGWAKQYF.

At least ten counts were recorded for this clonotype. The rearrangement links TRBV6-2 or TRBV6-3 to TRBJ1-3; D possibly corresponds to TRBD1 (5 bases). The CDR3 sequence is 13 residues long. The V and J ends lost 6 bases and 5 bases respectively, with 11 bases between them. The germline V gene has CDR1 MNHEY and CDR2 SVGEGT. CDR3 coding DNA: TGTGCCAGCAGAGACAGCTACCGAAACACCATATATTTT. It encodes CASRDSYRNTIYF.

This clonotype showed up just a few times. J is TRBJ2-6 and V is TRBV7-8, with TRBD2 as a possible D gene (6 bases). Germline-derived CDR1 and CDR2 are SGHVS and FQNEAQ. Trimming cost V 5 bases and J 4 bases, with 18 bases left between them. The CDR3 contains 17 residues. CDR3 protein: CASSPRELVLGANVLTF. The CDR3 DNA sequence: TGTGCCAGCAGCCCGCGGGAATTGGTGTTAGGGGCCAACGTCCTGACTTTC.

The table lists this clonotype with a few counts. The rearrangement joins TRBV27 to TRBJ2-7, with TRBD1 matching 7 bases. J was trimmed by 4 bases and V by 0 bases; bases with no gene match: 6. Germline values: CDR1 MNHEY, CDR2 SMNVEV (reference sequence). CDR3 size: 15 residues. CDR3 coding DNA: TGTGCCAGCAGTTTATCGGGGGACAGCATTTACGAGCAGTACTTC. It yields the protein CASSLSGDSIYEQYF.